This TCR beta chain was sequenced in a study of blood T cell repertoires in COVID-19. Looked up from germline, CDR1 is SGHTA and CDR2 is FQGTGA. V gave up 5 bases and J gave up 2 bases; unmatched junction bases: 2. The CDR3 is made up of 15 amino acids. Libraries were prepared by immunoSEQ multiplex PCR; TCRdb keeps only in-frame clonotypes and omits some of them. The table records over 55,000 clones, 80% to 90% of them present only once. The sequencing sample was made of peripheral blood. This chain connects TRBV7-3 to TRBJ2-1, with 11 bases fitting TRBD2. The sequence came from a middle-aged man with active COVID-19. This chain's CDR3 is CASSLSGGAYNEQFF. Here the CDR3 DNA reads TGTGCCAGCAGCCTTAGCGGGGGGGCCTACAATGAGCAGTTCTTC.